This TCR beta chain was captured by sequencing in a study of blood T cell repertoires in COVID-19. V lost 3 bases, J lost 0 bases, and 9 bases lay in between. The CDR3 has 14 residues. CDR1 is SGHTA and CDR2 is FQGNSA in the germline V gene. Source study methods: Reference gene primer amplification yielded estimated nucleated cell counts. Repertoires were generated with immunoSEQ multiplex PCR, while TCRdb's copy carries only in-frame clones and drops some. D and trimming come from the DNA, and the V and J calls and clone size come from that table. The sample includes more than 150,000 clones, more than 75% of them seen just once.

The chain combines TRBV7-2 with TRBJ2-7; D might be TRBD2 (6 bases). The origin of this receptor is a man aged 60-69 years who had been exposed to COVID-19. Sequencing was carried out using PBMCs or T cells enriched from blood (not recorded which). DNA for the CDR3: TGTGCCAGCAGCTTTCGGGAGAGCTCCTACGAGCAGTACTTC. It translates to CASSFRESSYEQYF.